A selection of T cell receptor beta chains follows, all from one sample in a study of blood T cells in healthy people across ages. MiXCR, run by TCRdb on the 5' RACE reads, gives a single entry per CDR3 protein. The sample records around 780,000 distinct CDR3 sequences, approximately 53% being singletons. Sequenced material: blood. Every receptor here comes from a middle-aged man in good health. Each CDR3 is given with its conserved first and last residue. The order of the fields is clone size, D gene, J gene, V gene, CDR3 protein, CDR3 DNA. D genes are given only for firm matches. Rows may omit the clone size; those that give it use once, few, many or a size class.

size: -; D: -; J: TRBJ1-1; V: TRBV29-1; CDR3: CRTSGGEDTEAFF; DNA: TGCAGAACCTCCGGGGGGGAGGACACTGAAGCTTTCTTT
size: -; D: -; J: TRBJ1-5; V: TRBV20-1; CDR3: CSARDLGAGGNQPQHF; DNA: TGCAGTGCTAGAGATCTAGGGGCAGGAGGCAATCAGCCCCAGCATTTT
size: -; D: -; J: TRBJ2-3; V: TRBV5-5; CDR3: CASSLGVGADTQYF; DNA: TGTGCCAGCAGCTTGGGGGTGGGGGCAGATACGCAGTATTTT
size: -; D: TRBD2; J: TRBJ2-1; V: TRBV7-3; CDR3: CASSLKSAGTSGYNEQFF; DNA: TGTGCCAGCAGCTTAAAGTCGGCCGGGACTAGCGGCTACAATGAGCAGTTCTTC
size: -; D: TRBD2; J: TRBJ2-5; V: TRBV10-2; CDR3: CASRLAGDFETQYF; DNA: TGCGCCAGCAGACTAGCGGGAGATTTCGAGACCCAGTACTTC
size: -; D: TRBD1; J: TRBJ1-2; V: TRBV20-1; CDR3: CSAGTGGLKYYGYTF; DNA: TGCAGTGCTGGGACAGGGGGCCTGAAATACTATGGCTACACCTTC
size: -; D: TRBD2; J: TRBJ2-1; V: TRBV27; CDR3: CASSPPGLAGGLEQFF; DNA: TGTGCCAGCAGCCCACCAGGGCTAGCGGGGGGACTTGAGCAGTTCTTC
size: once; D: -; J: TRBJ2-5; V: TRBV29-1; CDR3: CSVRESEETQYF; DNA: TGCAGCGTTAGGGAGAGCGAAGAGACCCAGTACTTC
size: -; D: -; J: TRBJ2-1; V: TRBV15; CDR3: CATSSGNYNEQFF; DNA: TGTGCCACCAGCAGCGGGAATTACAATGAGCAGTTCTTC
size: -; D: -; J: TRBJ2-5; V: TRBV24-1; CDR3: CATSDNPWDQEAQYF; DNA: TGTGCCACCAGTGATAATCCGTGGGACCAAGAGGCCCAGTACTTC
size: -; D: -; J: TRBJ2-7; V: TRBV29-1; CDR3: CSVKGGGDEQYF; DNA: TGCAGCGTTAAAGGGGGTGGAGACGAGCAGTACTTC
size: -; D: -; J: TRBJ1-5; V: TRBV24-1; CDR3: CATSLSGAGNQPQHF; DNA: TGTGCCACCAGTTTGTCCGGGGCCGGCAATCAGCCCCAGCATTTT
size: -; D: TRBD1; J: TRBJ2-2; V: TRBV29-1; CDR3: CSVEWDRGTGELFF; DNA: TGCAGCGTTGAATGGGACAGAGGCACCGGGGAGCTGTTTTTT
size: -; D: -; J: TRBJ2-6; V: TRBV6-1; CDR3: CASSETGTRTSEANVLTF; DNA: TGTGCCAGCAGTGAAACCGGGACGAGAACCTCTGAGGCCAACGTCCTGACTTTC
size: -; D: -; J: TRBJ1-2; V: TRBV20-1; CDR3: CSASTGALYGYTF; DNA: TGCAGTGCTAGTACAGGAGCCCTCTATGGCTACACCTTC
size: -; D: TRBD2; J: TRBJ2-7; V: TRBV7-2; CDR3: CASSPMIAGGGEQYF; DNA: TGTGCCAGCAGCCCTATGATCGCGGGAGGAGGCGAGCAGTACTTC
size: -; D: -; J: TRBJ2-7; V: TRBV28; CDR3: CASSFLGISSYEQYF; DNA: TGTGCCAGCAGTTTCCTAGGGATAAGCTCCTACGAGCAGTACTTC
size: few; D: -; J: TRBJ2-6; V: TRBV5-1; CDR3: CASSLAPGDSGANVLTF; DNA: TGCGCCAGCAGCTTGGCGCCAGGGGACTCTGGGGCCAACGTCCTGACTTTC
size: -; D: TRBD2; J: TRBJ2-1; V: TRBV27; CDR3: CASSLIPSGSYNEQFF; DNA: TGTGCCAGCAGTTTAATTCCTAGCGGGTCGTACAATGAGCAGTTCTTC
size: -; D: -; J: TRBJ1-5; V: TRBV20-1; CDR3: CSVKGGGDNQPQHF; DNA: TGCAGTGTCAAAGGTGGGGGCGACAATCAGCCCCAGCATTTT
size: -; D: TRBD2; J: TRBJ2-1; V: TRBV12-3/TRBV12-4; CDR3: CASSLRGRGGGEQFF; DNA: TGTGCCAGCAGTTTAAGAGGGAGGGGTGGCGGTGAGCAGTTCTTC
size: few; D: TRBD2; J: TRBJ2-3; V: TRBV7-9; CDR3: CAWRGDTQYF; DNA: TGTGCCTGGCGGGGGGATACGCAGTATTTT
size: -; D: -; J: TRBJ2-7; V: TRBV6-1; CDR3: CASSEGLAAFIPYEQYF; DNA: TGTGCCAGCAGTGAAGGTTTGGCGGCTTTCATTCCCTACGAGCAGTACTTC
size: few; D: -; J: TRBJ1-2; V: TRBV4-3; CDR3: CASSQEKGTYGYTF; DNA: TGCGCCAGCAGCCAAGAGAAGGGGACCTATGGCTACACCTTC
size: few; D: -; J: TRBJ2-1; V: TRBV13; CDR3: CASSFVGEQFF; DNA: TGTGCCAGCAGCTTCGTGGGTGAGCAGTTCTTC
size: few; D: -; J: TRBJ2-3; V: TRBV12-3/TRBV12-4; CDR3: CASTSGHADTQYF; DNA: TGTGCCAGCACGAGCGGACATGCGGATACGCAGTATTTT
size: -; D: TRBD1; J: TRBJ1-2; V: TRBV7-3; CDR3: CASSLMGIRDRDGYTF; DNA: TGTGCCAGCAGCTTAATGGGAATCCGGGACAGGGATGGCTACACCTTC
size: -; D: TRBD2; J: TRBJ2-5; V: TRBV10-3; CDR3: CAISAGGTSVQETQYF; DNA: TGTGCCATCAGTGCGGGAGGGACTAGCGTGCAAGAGACCCAGTACTTC
size: -; D: TRBD1; J: TRBJ2-1; V: TRBV28; CDR3: CASNPSGGNNEQFF; DNA: TGTGCCAGCAACCCTTCAGGGGGAAACAATGAGCAGTTCTTC
size: -; D: TRBD2; J: TRBJ2-7; V: TRBV20-1; CDR3: CSADRLAGSSYEQYF; DNA: TGCAGTGCTGATCGACTAGCGGGGAGCTCCTACGAGCAGTACTTC
size: -; D: -; J: TRBJ2-1; V: TRBV9; CDR3: CASSGGAGMDDEQFF; DNA: TGTGCCAGCAGCGGGGGGGCCGGGATGGACGATGAGCAGTTCTTC
size: -; D: -; J: TRBJ1-2; V: TRBV6-1; CDR3: CASRWEGAPGYTF; DNA: TGTGCCAGCAGGTGGGAAGGGGCGCCTGGCTACACCTTC
size: -; D: -; J: TRBJ2-7; V: TRBV28; CDR3: CASSTGTTEFFKEQYF; DNA: TGTGCCAGCAGTACAGGAACCACAGAGTTTTTCAAGGAGCAGTACTTC
size: -; D: -; J: TRBJ2-7; V: TRBV7-9; CDR3: CASSTDGIIEQYF; DNA: TGTGCCAGCAGCACGGATGGAATTATCGAGCAGTACTTC
size: -; D: -; J: TRBJ1-5; V: TRBV28; CDR3: CASRSNQPQHF; DNA: TGTGCCAGCAGAAGTAATCAGCCCCAGCATTTT
size: -; D: TRBD1; J: TRBJ1-5; V: TRBV4-3; CDR3: CASSQDVSKARQGLDNQPQHF; DNA: TGCGCCAGCAGCCAAGACGTGTCCAAGGCTCGACAGGGCCTCGACAATCAGCCCCAGCATTTT
size: few; D: -; J: TRBJ1-1; V: TRBV25-1; CDR3: CASSAPWGAENTEAFF; DNA: TGTGCCAGCAGTGCCCCATGGGGGGCGGAGAACACTGAAGCTTTCTTT
size: -; D: TRBD2; J: TRBJ2-1; V: TRBV20-1; CDR3: CSAAGTSGYSYNEQFF; DNA: TGCAGTGCTGCCGGGACTAGCGGGTACTCCTACAATGAGCAGTTCTTC
size: -; D: TRBD2; J: TRBJ2-5; V: TRBV5-1; CDR3: CASSLAGVVDEQYF; DNA: TGCGCCAGCAGCTTAGCGGGAGTTGTGGATGAGCAGTACTTC
size: few; D: TRBD1; J: TRBJ1-1; V: TRBV7-9; CDR3: CASSDHTKIQGTEAFF; DNA: TGTGCCAGCAGCGATCACACCAAAATACAGGGGACTGAAGCTTTCTTT
size: -; D: -; J: TRBJ2-3; V: TRBV7-7; CDR3: CASSLVHREDTQYF; DNA: TGTGCTAGCAGCTTAGTACACCGGGAAGATACGCAGTATTTT
size: -; D: TRBD2; J: TRBJ2-7; V: TRBV5-5; CDR3: CASRPGLAGENSYEQYF; DNA: TGTGCCAGCAGGCCTGGGCTAGCGGGAGAGAACTCCTACGAGCAGTACTTC
size: -; D: TRBD1; J: TRBJ2-5; V: TRBV10-3; CDR3: CAISGSGTGGFETQYF; DNA: TGTGCCATCAGTGGGTCCGGCACAGGGGGTTTCGAGACCCAGTACTTC
size: few; D: -; J: TRBJ2-7; V: TRBV10-3; CDR3: CAISGDTYEQYF; DNA: TGTGCCATCAGTGGGGATACCTACGAGCAGTACTTC
size: -; D: TRBD2; J: TRBJ2-5; V: TRBV20-1; CDR3: CSARASLGLAQETQYF; DNA: TGCAGTGCTAGAGCTTCCCTCGGACTAGCCCAAGAGACCCAGTACTTC
size: -; D: -; J: TRBJ2-7; V: TRBV28; CDR3: CATEGSTYEQYF; DNA: TGTGCCACCGAGGGGTCAACCTACGAGCAGTACTTC
size: -; D: TRBD1; J: TRBJ2-7; V: TRBV15; CDR3: CATSEGYPGQGRDEQYF; DNA: TGTGCCACCAGCGAGGGCTATCCGGGACAGGGTAGGGACGAGCAGTACTTC
size: -; D: -; J: TRBJ1-2; V: TRBV6-1; CDR3: CASSERGSGAGYTF; DNA: TGTGCCAGCAGTGAAAGGGGGTCCGGAGCTGGCTACACCTTC
size: few; D: TRBD1; J: TRBJ2-4; V: TRBV5-1; CDR3: CASSLGQGENIQYF; DNA: TGCGCCAGCAGCTTAGGACAGGGGGAAAACATTCAGTACTTC
size: many; D: -; J: TRBJ1-2; V: TRBV3-1; CDR3: CASSFRDVENYGYTF; DNA: TGTGCCAGCAGCTTCCGGGACGTTGAGAACTATGGCTACACCTTC
size: -; D: -; J: TRBJ2-5; V: TRBV7-3; CDR3: CASSLAGAVGETQYF; DNA: TGTGCCAGCAGCCTCGCGGGGGCGGTTGGAGAGACCCAGTACTTC
size: -; D: TRBD1; J: TRBJ1-3; V: TRBV7-3; CDR3: CASSFSGQGGSTIYF; DNA: TGTGCCAGCAGCTTCTCTGGACAGGGAGGGAGCACCATATATTTT
size: many; D: -; J: TRBJ2-5; V: TRBV12-3/TRBV12-4; CDR3: CASSRGAAETQYF; DNA: TGTGCCAGCAGTAGGGGGGCAGCGGAGACCCAGTACTTC
size: -; D: -; J: TRBJ2-5; V: TRBV5-1; CDR3: CASSFSPPKETQYF; DNA: TGCGCCAGCAGCTTTTCCCCCCCGAAAGAGACCCAGTACTTC